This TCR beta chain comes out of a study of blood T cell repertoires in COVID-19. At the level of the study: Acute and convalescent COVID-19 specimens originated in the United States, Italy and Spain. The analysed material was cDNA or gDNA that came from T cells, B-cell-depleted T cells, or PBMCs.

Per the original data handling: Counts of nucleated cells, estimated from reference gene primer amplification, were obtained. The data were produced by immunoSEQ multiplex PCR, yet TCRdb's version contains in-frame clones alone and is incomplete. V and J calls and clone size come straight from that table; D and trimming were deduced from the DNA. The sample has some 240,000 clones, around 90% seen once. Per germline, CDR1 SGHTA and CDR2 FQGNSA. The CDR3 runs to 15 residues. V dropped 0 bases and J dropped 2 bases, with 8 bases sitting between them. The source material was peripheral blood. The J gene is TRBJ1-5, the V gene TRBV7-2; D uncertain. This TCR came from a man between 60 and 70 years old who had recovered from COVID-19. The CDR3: CASSLALSGNQPQHF. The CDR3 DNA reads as TGTGCCAGCAGCTTAGCGCTAAGCGGCAATCAGCCCCAGCATTTT.